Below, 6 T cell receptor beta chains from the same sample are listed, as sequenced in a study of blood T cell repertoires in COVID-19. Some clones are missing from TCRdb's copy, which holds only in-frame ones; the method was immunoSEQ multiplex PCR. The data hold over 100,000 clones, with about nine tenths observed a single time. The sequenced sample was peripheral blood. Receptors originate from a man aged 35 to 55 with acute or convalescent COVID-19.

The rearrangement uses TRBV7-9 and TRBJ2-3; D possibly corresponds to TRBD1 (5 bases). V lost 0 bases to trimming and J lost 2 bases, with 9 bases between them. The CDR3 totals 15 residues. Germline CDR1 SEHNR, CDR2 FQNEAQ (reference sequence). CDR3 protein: CASSLATGPTDTQYF. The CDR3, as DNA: TGTGCCAGCAGCTTAGCAACAGGTCCCACAGATACGCAGTATTTT.

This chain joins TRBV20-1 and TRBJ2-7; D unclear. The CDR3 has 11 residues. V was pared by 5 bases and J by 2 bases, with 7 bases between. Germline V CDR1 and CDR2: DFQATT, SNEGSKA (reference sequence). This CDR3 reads CSAAETYEQYF. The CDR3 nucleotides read TGCAGTGCTGCAGAAACCTACGAGCAGTACTTC.

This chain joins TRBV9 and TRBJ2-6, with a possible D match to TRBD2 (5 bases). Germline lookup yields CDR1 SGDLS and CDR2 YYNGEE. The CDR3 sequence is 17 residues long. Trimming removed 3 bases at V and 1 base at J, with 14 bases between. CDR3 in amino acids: CASSGRPVSSGANVLTF. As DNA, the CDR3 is TGTGCCAGCAGCGGGAGGCCCGTTTCTTCTGGGGCCAACGTCCTGACTTTC.

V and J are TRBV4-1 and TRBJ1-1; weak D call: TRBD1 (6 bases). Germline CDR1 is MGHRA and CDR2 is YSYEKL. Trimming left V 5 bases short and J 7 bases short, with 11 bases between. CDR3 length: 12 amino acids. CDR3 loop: CASSWEGGEAFF. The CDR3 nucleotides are TGCGCCAGCAGCTGGGAGGGGGGTGAAGCTTTCTTT.

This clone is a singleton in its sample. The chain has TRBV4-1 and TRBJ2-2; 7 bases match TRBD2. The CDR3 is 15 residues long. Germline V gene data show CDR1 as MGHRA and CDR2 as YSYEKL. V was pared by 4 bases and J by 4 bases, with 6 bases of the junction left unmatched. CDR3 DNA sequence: TGCGCCAGCAGCCCGGGACTACACACCACCGGGGAGCTGTTTTTT. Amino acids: CASSPGLHTTGELFF.

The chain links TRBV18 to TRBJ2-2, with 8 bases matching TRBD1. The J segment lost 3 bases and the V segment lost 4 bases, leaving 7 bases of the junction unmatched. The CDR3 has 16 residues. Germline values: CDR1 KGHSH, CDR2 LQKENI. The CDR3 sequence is CASSLTDRADTGELFF. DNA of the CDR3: TGTGCCAGCTCACTTACGGACAGGGCCGACACCGGGGAGCTGTTTTTT.